The 18 T cell receptor beta chains listed next were all sequenced from one sample in a study of blood T cell repertoires in COVID-19. This table comes from immunoSEQ multiplex PCR, and its TCRdb copy is limited to in-frame clones, with some not included. Among roughly 200,000 clones, about 91% were seen once, and the ten largest hold around 4%. Material: peripheral blood. These receptors came from a woman aged 30 to 39 with acute or convalescent COVID-19.

The chain employs TRBV28 and TRBJ2-6; D perhaps matches TRBD1 (6 bases). Germline loops: CDR1 MDHEN, CDR2 SYDVKM. The V and J ends lost 5 bases and 4 bases respectively, with 12 bases between them. The CDR3 consists of 15 residues. The CDR3 DNA is TGTGCCAGCAGTCCCCCAGGGGTCGGGGCCAACGTCCTGACTTTC. Its translation: CASSPPGVGANVLTF. The whole variable domain, remainder taken from reference TRBV28 and TRBJ2-6, is DVKVTQSSRYLVKRTGEKVFLECVQDMDHENMFWYRQDPGLGLRLIYFSYDVKMKEKGDIPEGYSVSREKKERFSLILESASTNQTSMYLCASSPPGVGANVLTFGAGSRLTVL.

The chain is built from TRBV6-1 and TRBJ1-2; the match to TRBD1 covers 7 bases. Germline assignment: CDR1 MNHNS and CDR2 SASEGT. J lost 6 bases, V lost 5 bases, and 6 bases had no gene match. This CDR3 contains 13 residues. The CDR3 reads CASSTGQEDGYTF. CDR3 DNA sequence: TGTGCCAGCAGTACTGGACAGGAGGATGGCTACACCTTC.

The J gene is TRBJ2-2, the V gene TRBV30; TRBD2 matches at 7 bases. This CDR3 contains 14 residues. After removal of 4 bases from V and 4 bases from J, the junction contained 6 bases not matched to a gene. The germline V gene encodes CDR1 GTSNPN and CDR2 SVGIG (reference sequence). CDR3 sequence: CAWKREVLTGELFF. CDR3 nucleotide sequence: TGTGCCTGGAAACGGGAGGTACTCACCGGGGAGCTGTTTTTT.

V usage is TRBV10-3 and J usage is TRBJ2-7; 12 nucleotides match TRBD1. J lost 6 bases, V lost 7 bases, and 7 bases had no gene match. Per germline, CDR1 ENHRY and CDR2 SYGVKD. The CDR3 extends over 14 amino acids. DNA of the CDR3: TGTGCCATCAACGAGGGGACAGGGGGCGTCGAGCAGTACTTC. Residues: CAINEGTGGVEQYF.

The rearrangement links TRBV14 to TRBJ2-3; perhaps TRBD2 as D (5 bases). The CDR3 has 16 residues. Germline V CDR1 and CDR2: SGHDN, FVKESK. The V end lost 0 bases, the J end lost 4 bases, and 14 bases lay between the germline ends. The DNA of the CDR3 is TGTGCCAGCAGCCAAGATGGAGGCGTTAGCTCAGATACGCAGTATTTT. Translating gives CASSQDGGVSSDTQYF. Full variable domain (outside the CDR3, taken from reference TRBV14 and TRBJ2-3): EAGVTQFPSHSVIEKGQTVTLRCDPISGHDNLYWYRRVMGKEIKFLLHFVKESKQDESGMPNNRFLAERTGGTYSTLKVQPAELEDSGVYFCASSQDGGVSSDTQYFGPGTRLTVL.

V usage is TRBV5-4 and J usage is TRBJ1-1; no firm D call. Trimming removed 7 bases at V and 3 bases at J, with 7 bases between. CDR1 is SGHNT, CDR2 YYREEE, per germline (reference sequence). The CDR3 has 11 amino acids. In DNA form, the CDR3 reads TGTGCCAGCGGGAGGGACACTGAAGCTTTCTTT. It specifies CASGRDTEAFF.

The J gene is TRBJ1-5, the V gene TRBV19; D remains unclear. The germline V gene has CDR1 LNHDA and CDR2 SQIVND (reference sequence). Deletions cut 5 bases from V and 2 bases from J, with 13 bases between. This CDR3 spans 15 amino acids. In DNA form, the CDR3 reads TGTGCCAGTAGTCATACGCTGATAGGCAATCAGCCCCAGCATTTT. Amino acids: CASSHTLIGNQPQHF.

The genes are TRBV10-3 and TRBJ1-3; D is ambiguous. V was cut by 1 base and J by 7 bases, with 14 bases left in between. CDR1 ENHRY and CDR2 SYGVKD come from the germline V gene. CDR3 length: 15 residues. In DNA form, the CDR3 reads TGTGCCATCAGTGAGTTAGGAGCGTGGTCGAACACCATATATTTT. Amino acids: CAISELGAWSNTIYF.

The chain combines TRBV18 with TRBJ2-5; D remains ambiguous. The V end was cut by 2 bases, the J end by 0 bases, with 7 bases between. CDR1 KGHSH and CDR2 LQKENI come from the germline V gene. This CDR3 has 14 amino acids. The chain's CDR3 is CASSPASNQETQYF. For the CDR3, the DNA is TGTGCCAGCTCACCAGCGTCAAACCAAGAGACCCAGTACTTC.

The chain links TRBV7-8 to TRBJ1-4; perhaps TRBD1 as D (5 bases). This CDR3 has 15 residues. V shed 4 bases and J shed 3 bases, with 12 bases lying between them. From germline, CDR1 is SGHVS and CDR2 FQNEAQ. The DNA for the CDR3 is TGTGCCAGCAGCTACATCGGGGGAGCTAATGAAAAACTGTTTTTT. Protein product: CASSYIGGANEKLFF.

The rearrangement joins TRBV10-3 to TRBJ1-5, with 8 nucleotides matching TRBD1. This CDR3 contains 16 residues. Trimming at V came to 4 bases and at J to 0 bases, leaving 5 bases not matched to a gene. In germline, CDR1 is ENHRY, CDR2 SYGVKD. CDR3 sequence reads: CAISAQGADSNQPQHF. As DNA, the CDR3 is TGTGCCATCAGTGCGCAGGGGGCGGATAGCAATCAGCCCCAGCATTTT.

CDR3 loop: CASSQLGAELFF. The CDR3 nucleotides are TGTGCCAGCAGCCAATTGGGAGCGGAGCTGTTTTTT. The J gene is TRBJ2-2, the V gene TRBV3-1 (or the pseudogene TRBV3-2), with D tentatively TRBD2 (5 bases). This CDR3 region has 12 residues. Trimming stripped 2 bases from V and 10 bases from J, with 8 bases between. Per the germline V gene, CDR1 is LGHDT and CDR2 is YNNKEL (reference sequence).

The chain employs TRBV18 and TRBJ1-1; D call uncertain. The V gene lost 6 bases and the J gene lost 0 bases, with 11 bases spanning the gap. In germline, CDR1 is KGHSH, CDR2 LQKENI. The CDR3 sequence is 14 residues long. Here the CDR3 DNA reads TGTGCCAGCTCCCTGACGGGAATGAACACTGAAGCTTTCTTT. Residues: CASSLTGMNTEAFF.

This rearrangement joins TRBV9 to TRBJ2-1, with D maybe TRBD2 (6 bases). V dropped 0 bases and J dropped 9 bases, with 13 bases sitting between them. The length of the CDR3 is 14 residues. CDR1 is SGDLS, CDR2 YYNGEE, per germline. Here the CDR3 DNA reads TGTGCCAGCAGCGTAGATCCGGGAGTTGGTGAGCAGTTCTTC. It codes for CASSVDPGVGEQFF.

A remark on this clone: Compared with germline, one end of the junction differs, possibly owing to a read error. The chain joins TRBV27 to TRBJ2-6, with 7 bases that match TRBD1. Germline CDR1 and CDR2: MNHEY and SMNVEV (reference sequence). This CDR3 has 16 residues. The CDR3 loop reads CASRDRQGSGANVLIF. In nucleotides, the CDR3 is TGTGCCAGCAGGGACAGACAGGGATCTGGGGCCAACGTCCTGATTTTC.

In regard to this clone: At one of its ends the junction is not consistent with the germline gene, which may arise from a read error. The genes are TRBV27 and TRBJ1-5; maybe TRBD1 (5 bases). CDR3 length: 14 amino acids. In germline, CDR1 is MNHEY, CDR2 SMNVEV (reference sequence). The CDR3 sequence is CASSFRGNPQAQHF. In DNA form, the CDR3 reads TGTGCCAGCAGTTTTCGGGGGAACCCTCAGGCCCAGCATTTT.

The chain uses TRBV13 and TRBJ1-4; TRBD1 might be the D (6 bases). CDR1 is PRHDT and CDR2 is FYEKMQ in the germline V gene (reference sequence). The CDR3 runs 14 residues. The ends were cut back, 3 bases at V and 4 bases at J, with 9 bases in the middle. Here the CDR3 DNA reads TGTGCCAGCAGCTTGGGACACCTTAATGAAAAACTGTTTTTT. Protein product: CASSLGHLNEKLFF. The full variable domain, rest sourced from reference TRBV13 and TRBJ1-4, is AAGVIQSPRHLIKEKRETATLKCYPIPRHDTVYWYQQGPGQDPQFLISFYEKMQSDKGSIPDRFSAQQFSDYHSELNMSSLELGDSALYFCASSLGHLNEKLFFGSGTQLSVL.

The chain recombines TRBV11-2 with TRBJ2-5, with TRBD1 matching over 8 bases. CDR1 SGHAT and CDR2 FQNNGV come from the germline V gene. The CDR3 loop spans 17 amino acids. Trimming removed 4 bases from V and 3 bases from J; junction bases left unmatched: 13. CDR3 in amino acids: CASSWKTGGLGKETQYF. CDR3 in DNA: TGTGCCAGCAGCTGGAAAACAGGGGGGTTGGGAAAAGAGACCCAGTACTTC.